Reported below is one TCR beta chain. What it recognizes is unknown. The data belong to a study of cytotoxic CD8 clonotypes in ibrutinib-treated CLL. Sequencing used immunoSEQ multiplex PCR; TCRdb keeps in-frame clones, though not all of them. The sample lists 150,000 to 200,000 clones; 88% were seen once. Study conclusions and caveats: Different sampling times were used for sustained-remission and progressing patients.

This CDR3 spans 13 amino acids. V was trimmed by 6 bases and J by 2 bases, leaving 10 bases between them. Germline V gives CDR1 SNHLY, CDR2 FYNNEI. This TCR was sampled from a human donor with chronic lymphocytic leukemia. The V gene is TRBV2, the J gene TRBJ1-1; D unresolved. Sequences were derived from PBMCs, sampled at disease progression, from a patient treated with ibrutinib. CDR3 sequence: CASRPTVNTEAFF. The CDR3 DNA follows: TGTGCCAGCAGGCCCACGGTAAACACTGAAGCTTTCTTT. The variable domain in full, with the rest retrieved from reference TRBV2 and TRBJ1-1, is EPEVTQTPSHQVTQMGQEVILRCVPISNHLYFYWYRQILGQKVEFLVSFYNNEISEKSEIFDDQFSVERPDGSNFTLKIRSTKLEDSAMYFCASRPTVNTEAFFGQGTRLTVV.